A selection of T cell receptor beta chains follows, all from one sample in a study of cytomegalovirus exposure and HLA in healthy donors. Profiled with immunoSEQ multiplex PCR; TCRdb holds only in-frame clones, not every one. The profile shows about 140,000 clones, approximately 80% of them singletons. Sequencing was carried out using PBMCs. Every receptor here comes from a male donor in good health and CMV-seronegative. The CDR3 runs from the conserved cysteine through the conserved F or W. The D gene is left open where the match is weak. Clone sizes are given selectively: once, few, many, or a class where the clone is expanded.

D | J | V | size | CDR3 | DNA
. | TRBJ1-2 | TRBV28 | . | CASRLTGLRGYTF | TGTGCCAGCAGACTAACAGGCTTGAGGGGCTACACCTTC
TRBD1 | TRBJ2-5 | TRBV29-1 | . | CSVERRTGKKIGTQYF | TGCAGCGTTGAACGTCGGACAGGGAAAAAGATAGGGACCCAGTACTTC
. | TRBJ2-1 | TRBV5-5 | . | CASSFGGGANEQFF | TGTGCCAGCAGCTTCGGAGGGGGGGCCAATGAGCAGTTCTTC
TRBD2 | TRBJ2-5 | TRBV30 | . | CAWSAGLADQETQYF | TGTGCCTGGAGCGCGGGACTAGCGGACCAAGAGACCCAGTACTTC
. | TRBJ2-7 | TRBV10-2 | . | CASSAWADGSSYEQYF | TGCGCCAGCAGTGCGTGGGCTGACGGCAGCTCCTACGAGCAGTACTTC
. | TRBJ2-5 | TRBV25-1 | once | CASSGAVKETQYF | TGTGCCAGCAGTGGGGCAGTTAAAGAGACCCAGTACTTC
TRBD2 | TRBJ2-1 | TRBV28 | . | CASSFGGLGVKEQFF | TGTGCCAGCAGTTTTGGGGGACTAGGGGTTAAGGAGCAGTTCTTC
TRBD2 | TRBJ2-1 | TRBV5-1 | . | CASSDPGLAGAREQFF | TGCGCCAGCAGCGACCCGGGACTAGCGGGGGCGCGGGAGCAGTTCTTC
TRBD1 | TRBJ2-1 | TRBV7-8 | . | CASSFLPGDRGQVEQFF | TGTGCCAGCAGCTTCTTACCTGGGGACAGGGGGCAGGTTGAGCAGTTCTTC
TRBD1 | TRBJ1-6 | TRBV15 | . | CATSSSGTGGSPLHF | TGTGCCACCAGCAGTTCCGGGACAGGAGGGTCACCCCTCCACTTT
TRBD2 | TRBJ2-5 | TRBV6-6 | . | CASSYSTLAGQETQYF | TGTGCCAGCAGTTATTCTACTTTAGCGGGGCAAGAGACCCAGTACTTC
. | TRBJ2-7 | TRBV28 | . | CASAPPGGTYEQYF | TGTGCCAGCGCTCCCCCCGGGGGAACCTACGAGCAGTACTTC
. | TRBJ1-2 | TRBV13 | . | CASSLAGNLNYGYTF | TGTGCCAGCAGCTTAGCGGGTAATCTTAACTATGGCTACACCTTC
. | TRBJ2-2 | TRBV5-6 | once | CATQGQMNTGELFF | TGTGCCACCCAGGGGCAGATGAACACCGGGGAGCTGTTTTTT
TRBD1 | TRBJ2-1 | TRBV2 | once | CASSESWTGASYNEQFF | TGTGCCAGCAGTGAATCATGGACAGGAGCCTCCTACAATGAGCAGTTCTTC
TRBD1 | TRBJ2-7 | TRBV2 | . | CASSRRLTGARSYEQYF | TGTGCCAGCAGTCGCAGGTTGACAGGGGCCCGATCCTACGAGCAGTACTTC
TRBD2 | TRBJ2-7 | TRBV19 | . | CASSRTSGGLYEQYF | TGTGCCAGTAGTCGGACTAGCGGGGGACTTTACGAGCAGTACTTC
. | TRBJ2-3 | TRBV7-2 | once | CASNYKAGRNTDTQYF | TGTGCCAGCAACTATAAGGCGGGACGAAACACAGATACGCAGTATTTT
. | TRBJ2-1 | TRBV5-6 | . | CASSPPVTTRNRNEQFF | TGTGCCAGCAGCCCCCCCGTTACTACCCGGAATCGGAATGAGCAGTTCTTC
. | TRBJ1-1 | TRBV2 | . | CASSPRERNTEAFF | TGTGCCAGCAGCCCCCGAGAGAGGAACACTGAAGCTTTCTTT
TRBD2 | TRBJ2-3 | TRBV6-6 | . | CASSYGDYRTDTQYF | TGTGCCAGCAGTTACGGGGACTATCGCACAGATACGCAGTATTTT
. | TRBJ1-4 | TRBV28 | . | CATGEIATNEKLFF | TGTGCCACAGGGGAAATTGCAACTAATGAAAAACTGTTTTTT
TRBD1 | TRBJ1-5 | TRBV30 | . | CAWSRGAGGIDSNQPQHF | TGTGCCTGGAGTCGAGGGGCAGGGGGGATAGATAGCAATCAGCCCCAGCATTTT
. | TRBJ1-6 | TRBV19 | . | CASSSEIRPLHF | TGTGCCAGTAGTAGCGAGATCCGCCCCCTCCACTTT
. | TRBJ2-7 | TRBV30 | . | CAWSAGSGVREQYF | TGTGCCTGGAGTGCGGGCTCGGGGGTGAGGGAGCAGTACTTC
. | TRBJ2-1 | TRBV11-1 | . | CASSFVQGYEQFF | TGTGCCAGCAGCTTCGTTCAGGGCTATGAGCAGTTCTTC
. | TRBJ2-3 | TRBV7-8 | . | CASSHGVASSTDTQYF | TGTGCCAGCAGCCACGGGGTAGCGTCTAGCACAGATACGCAGTATTTT
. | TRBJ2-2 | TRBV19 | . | CATAPGLPTNTGELFF | TGTGCCACCGCCCCGGGACTGCCAACGAACACCGGGGAGCTGTTTTTT
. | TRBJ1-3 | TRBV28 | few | CASSLWGGPGNTIYF | TGTGCCAGCAGTTTATGGGGGGGTCCTGGAAACACCATATATTTT
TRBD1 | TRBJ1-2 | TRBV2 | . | CASTWDRYGYTF | TGTGCCAGCACCTGGGACAGGTATGGCTACACCTTC
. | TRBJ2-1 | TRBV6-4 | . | CASSAGGINEQFF | TGTGCCAGCAGTGCCGGGGGAATCAATGAGCAGTTCTTC
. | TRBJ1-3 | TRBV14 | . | CASSQPTGDPGNTIYF | TGTGCCAGCAGCCAACCGACAGGCGATCCTGGAAACACCATATATTTT
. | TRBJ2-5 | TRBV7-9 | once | CASSLPLAGMETQYF | TGTGCCAGCAGCCTACCCTTGGCGGGGATGGAGACCCAGTACTTC
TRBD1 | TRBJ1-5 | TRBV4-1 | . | CASSQSGTGGNQPQHF | TGCGCCAGCAGCCAATCCGGGACAGGGGGTAATCAGCCCCAGCATTTT
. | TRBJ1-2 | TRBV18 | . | CASSPPQRERKISDGYTF | TGTGCCAGCTCACCACCGCAAAGGGAGAGGAAGATCAGCGATGGCTACACCTTC
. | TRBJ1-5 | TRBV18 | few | CASSLGGGGPQHF | TGTGCCAGCTCCCTCGGTGGGGGGGGGCCCCAGCATTTT
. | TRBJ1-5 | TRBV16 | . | CASSQGLANQPQHF | TGTGCCAGCAGTCAGGGTCTTGCCAATCAGCCCCAGCATTTT
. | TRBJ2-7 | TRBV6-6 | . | CASSGEGAQYF | TGTGCCAGCAGTGGGGAAGGGGCGCAGTACTTC
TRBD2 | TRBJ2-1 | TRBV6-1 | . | CASSGLGTSVYNEQFF | TGTGCCAGCAGTGGACTGGGGACTAGCGTCTACAATGAGCAGTTCTTC
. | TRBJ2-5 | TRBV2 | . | CASSPQETQYF | TGTGCCAGCAGCCCTCAAGAGACCCAGTACTTC
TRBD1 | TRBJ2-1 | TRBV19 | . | CASSKADRSIMINNEQFF | TGTGCCAGTAGTAAGGCGGACAGGTCGATTATGATAAACAATGAGCAGTTCTTC
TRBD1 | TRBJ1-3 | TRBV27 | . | CASSPDRGSSGNTIYF | TGTGCCAGCAGTCCCGACAGGGGAAGCTCTGGAAACACCATATATTTT
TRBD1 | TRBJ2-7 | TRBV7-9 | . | CASRYPRDSLHRAFF | TGTGCCAGCAGGTACCCCCGGGACAGTCTCCATCGGGCCTTCTTC
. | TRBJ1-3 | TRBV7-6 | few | CASSLDLSSGNTIYF | TGTGCCAGCAGCTTAGATTTATCCTCTGGAAACACCATATATTTT
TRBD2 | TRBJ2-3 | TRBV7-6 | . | CASSLAGGEDTQYF | TGTGCCAGCAGCTTAGCGGGGGGGGAGGATACGCAGTATTTT
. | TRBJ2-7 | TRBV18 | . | CASSGRDTWEQYF | TGTGCCAGCTCCGGCAGGGATACCTGGGAGCAGTACTTC
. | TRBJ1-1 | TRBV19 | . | CASFTPQRPLAQTGMNTEAFF | TGTGCCAGTTTCACCCCCCAGCGTCCCCTTGCCCAGACAGGAATGAACACTGAAGCTTTCTTT
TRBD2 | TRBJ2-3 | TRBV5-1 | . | CASSLASGRANTDTQYF | TGCGCCAGCAGCTTGGCGAGCGGGAGGGCCAACACAGATACGCAGTATTTT
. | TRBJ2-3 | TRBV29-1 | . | CSVEYGRQGGFGDTQYF | TGCAGCGTTGAATACGGAAGGCAGGGAGGTTTCGGAGATACGCAGTATTTT
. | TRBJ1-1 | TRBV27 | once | CAGSLYSMNTEAFF | TGTGCCGGCAGTTTGTACAGCATGAACACTGAAGCTTTCTTT
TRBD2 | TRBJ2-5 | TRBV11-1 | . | CASSLDGGAKTQYF | TGTGCCAGCAGCTTAGACGGGGGGGCGAAGACCCAGTACTTC
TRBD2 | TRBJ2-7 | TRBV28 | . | CASTPSGRAREQYF | TGTGCCAGCACTCCTAGCGGGAGGGCCCGTGAGCAGTACTTC
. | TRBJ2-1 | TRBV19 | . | CASSIEQGTRNEQFF | TGTGCCAGTAGTATAGAACAGGGAACTCGCAATGAGCAGTTCTTC
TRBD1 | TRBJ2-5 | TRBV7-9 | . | CASSWNRGQETQYF | TGTGCCAGCAGCTGGAACAGGGGACAAGAGACCCAGTACTTC
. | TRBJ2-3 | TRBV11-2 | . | CASSLAWGVRTDTQYF | TGTGCCAGCAGCTTAGCCTGGGGAGTAAGAACAGATACGCAGTATTTT
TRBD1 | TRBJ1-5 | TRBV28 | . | CASSLLGDRDNQPQHF | TGTGCCAGCAGTTTACTGGGAGACAGGGACAATCAGCCCCAGCATTTT
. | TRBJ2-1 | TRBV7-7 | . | CASSFEEDNEQFF | TGTGCTAGCAGCTTCGAGGAGGACAATGAGCAGTTCTTC
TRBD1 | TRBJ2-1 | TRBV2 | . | CASLKGTASYNEQFF | TGTGCCAGCCTTAAGGGGACAGCAAGCTACAATGAGCAGTTCTTC